This T cell receptor (beta chain) is from a study of T cell responses to AZD1222 COVID-19 vaccine (dated by TCRdb to about 2021). At the level of the whole study: Because spike-specific TCR depth and breadth did not differ between the two schedules, AZD1222 recipients who got a second dose at roughly 4 weeks were pooled with those who got a second dose at roughly 12 weeks. TCR sequencing was performed for 230 to 250 trial participants, of whom around 210 were given two doses of AZD1222 and approximately 25 were given two doses of MenACWY control vaccine. Enrollment into the trials was organized by age into subgroups of 18-55, 56-69 and 70-plus years, and those subgroups contained roughly 160, 29 and 62 TCR-sequenced participants, respectively.

The time point label here, explained by the study, means: baseline before first vaccination. Samples from vaccinated people were obtained from the UK trials COV001 and COV002, which included a single-blind randomized controlled phase 2/3 trial of AZD1222 (ChAdOx1 nCoV-19) in healthy adults. For TCRbeta chain sequencing, PBMC samples were collected from trial participants at day 0 and at day 28 after the second dose. General conclusions and limits of the study: The vaccine-associated CD4 TCRs covered the entire spike protein, and the dominant responses fell in regions 160-218 and 743-854. In the small 56-69-year group, the increase in depth fell short of significance, most likely because of low power. Conclusions about previously exposed vaccinees were limited because only a handful of AZD1222 recipients were SARS-CoV-2 seropositive at baseline. Most participants were white British and females outnumbered males, and the authors suggested that clonal diversity may have been underestimated. Reportedly, close to half of the unique spike-specific TCRs recognized epitopes lying outside the regions that are mutated in the B.1.351 and B.1.1.7 variants. A significant rise in spike-specific TCR breadth and depth was observed after two AZD1222 doses relative to day 0 and relative to MenACWY recipients. No day 14 peak-response samples were available, so repertoires were characterized only after the peak T cell response.

Turning to this clone: Its antigen has not been determined. The record has no base qualities; no much larger clone is one base away.

The CDR3 regions of human TCRbeta chains were analyzed by immunosequencing. The study's processing was this. Repertoire TCRs were matched against a reference library of SARS-CoV-2-specific TCRs generated with the MIRA antigen-specificity platform. Breadth was defined as the fraction of unique TCRs that were SARS-CoV-2-associated, and depth was defined as the fraction of total T cells that were SARS-CoV-2-associated. Each spike-specific TCR was assigned to its reactive spike region and to a CD4 or CD8 class using the MIRA data. Log10-transformed breadth and depth values were compared by one-way ANOVA with Sidak's multiple comparisons tests. In TCRdb, the immuneACCESS table is reduced to in-frame sequences with V and J assigned. These tables do not hold every clone; where another copy was compared, an unresolved V gene accounts for under half, and the others remain unexplained. Clone size and V and J calls were adopted from that table, with D and trimming inferred from the DNA. Counted in this sample were some 120,000 clones; just over 85% of them appeared once. The ten largest clones capture about 10% of the sample.

Taken from the germline V gene, the CDR1 and CDR2 loops are MDHEN and SYDVKM. The cysteine opens and the phenylalanine closes a CDR3 of 15 amino acids. Just the 45-base CDR3 DNA is kept, in frame starting at base 1. Clipping removes 3 bases from V and 2 bases from J, with 4 as the unmatched junction base count. The receptor chain draws on TRBV28 and TRBJ2-7; TRBD2 lines up with 10 middle nucleotides. This sequence originates from an adult in good health. The starting material was peripheral blood, obtained on day 0 of AZD1222 vaccination. The encoded CDR3 is CASSFQRGGTYEQYF. The DNA sequence is as follows: TGTGCCAGCAGTTTCCAGCGGGGGGGAACCTACGAGCAGTACTTC.